This TCR beta chain was sequenced in a study of control samples from healthy donors and cancer patients. Clones were sequenced by immunoSEQ multiplex PCR, and TCRdb holds only the in-frame ones, with some missing. The table lists around 130,000 clones, about 92% of them singletons. The sequencing sample was made of PBMCs. This TCR derives from a middle-aged man with head and neck cancer.

The CDR3, as DNA: TGTGCCAGCTCACCAATACAAGGCCGCACAGATACGCAGTATTTT. Translation: CASSPIQGRTDTQYF. This chain links TRBV18 with TRBJ2-3, with D unresolved. The germline CDR1 and CDR2 sequences are KGHSH and LQKENI. Trimming removed 2 bases at V and 1 base at J, with 10 bases between. This CDR3 comprises 15 residues.